This T cell receptor (beta chain) was found in a study of T cell responses to AZD1222 COVID-19 vaccine. Findings and limits, study-wide: Researchers report vaccine-associated CD4 TCRs spanning spike, with dominance at 160-218 and 743-854. Spike-specific TCR breadth and depth grew following two AZD1222 doses. Possibly, clonal diversity was underestimated; donors were largely white British and included more females.

V gave up 1 base and J gave up 8 bases; unmatched junction bases: 8. Per the germline V gene, CDR1 is SNHLY and CDR2 is FYNNEI. The CDR3 length is 15 residues. Libraries were prepared by immunoSEQ multiplex PCR; TCRdb keeps only in-frame clonotypes and omits some of them. This sample yields 75,000 to 100,000 clones, of which around nine tenths are seen a single time; 2.5% to 3.5% belongs to the top ten. This clone appeared a single time. Its antigen is unidentified. This receptor was taken from an adult in good health. Sequencing used peripheral blood, obtained on day 0 of AZD1222 vaccination. This chain links TRBV2 with TRBJ1-5; TRBD1 aligns across 7 bases. CDR3 in DNA: TGTGCCAGCAGTGAAGTCCTGTCAGGGGGTGAGCCCCAGCATTTT. Translation gives CASSEVLSGGEPQHF.